A selection of T cell receptor beta chains follows, all from one sample in a study of blood T cell dynamics during melanoma immunotherapy. Clones were sequenced by immunoSEQ multiplex PCR, and TCRdb holds only the in-frame ones, with some missing. The data contain about 10,000 clones, about 86% of them singletons. Sequencing used blood, obtained from a patient treated with checkpoint blockade. Receptors were obtained from a human donor with melanoma. CDR3s include the opening cysteine and the closing phenylalanine or tryptophan. Fields, in order: CDR3 length, J gene, D gene, clone size, V gene, CDR3 protein, CDR3 DNA. The D gene is left open where the match is weak. The size field is filled for only some rows; it gives once, few, many or a size class.

14 | TRBJ2-5 | NA | once | TRBV9 | CASSVDPMGETQYF | TGTGCCAGCAGCGTGGACCCGATGGGAGAGACCCAGTACTTC
14 | TRBJ1-2 | NA | NA | TRBV5-6 | CASSFIGGDYGYTF | TGTGCCAGCAGCTTCATTGGGGGTGACTATGGCTACACCTTC
17 | TRBJ1-1 | NA | NA | TRBV1 | CTSSQDPGTGLNTEAFF | TGCACCAGCAGCCAGGACCCCGGGACAGGGTTGAACACTGAAGCTTTCTTT
16 | TRBJ1-4 | TRBD1 | NA | TRBV4-2 | CASSQDIQGGSEKLFF | TGTGCCAGCAGCCAAGATATTCAGGGGGGATCTGAAAAACTGTTTTTT
14 | TRBJ1-5 | NA | NA | TRBV10-3 | CAISGGGADQPQHF | TGTGCCATCAGTGGCGGGGGAGCGGACCAGCCCCAGCATTTT
15 | TRBJ1-1 | NA | NA | TRBV7-3 | CASSGGRGRNTEAFF | TGTGCCAGCAGCGGCGGGAGGGGAAGGAACACTGAAGCTTTCTTT
16 | TRBJ2-4 | TRBD2 | NA | TRBV7-2 | CASSLAGGIAKNIQYF | TGTGCCAGCAGCTTAGCGGGGGGGATAGCCAAAAACATTCAGTACTTC
13 | TRBJ1-1 | NA | NA | TRBV30 | CAWTALGNTEAFF | TGTGCCTGGACAGCCCTAGGGAACACTGAAGCTTTCTTT
15 | TRBJ1-2 | TRBD1 | NA | TRBV7-2 | CASSPQSGGAVGYTF | TGTGCCAGCAGCCCCCAGTCAGGGGGCGCGGTTGGCTACACCTTC
12 | TRBJ1-2 | TRBD1 | NA | TRBV29-1 | CSASGQGGGYTF | TGCAGCGCTTCGGGACAGGGAGGCGGCTACACCTTC
15 | TRBJ2-7 | NA | few | TRBV6-5 | CASSHPSGALEEQYF | TGTGCCAGCAGCCACCCGAGTGGGGCGTTAGAAGAGCAGTACTTC
15 | TRBJ2-4 | TRBD1 | NA | TRBV5-1 | CASSITDRGRDIQYF | TGCGCCAGCAGCATAACAGACAGGGGTAGAGACATTCAGTACTTC
12 | TRBJ2-7 | NA | once | TRBV5-1 | CASSLDEGEQYF | TGCGCCAGCAGCTTGGATGAGGGCGAGCAGTACTTC
14 | TRBJ2-3 | TRBD1 | NA | TRBV5-1 | CASSLGSGQDTQYF | TGCGCCAGCAGCTTGGGATCGGGACAGGATACGCAGTATTTT
18 | TRBJ2-7 | TRBD2 | NA | TRBV4-2 | CASRGIGTSGRAQYEQYF | TGTGCCAGCAGGGGGATCGGGACTAGCGGGAGGGCCCAGTACGAGCAGTACTTC
14 | TRBJ2-5 | TRBD1 | NA | TRBV5-1 | CASSYPGTEETQYF | TGCGCCAGCAGCTACCCCGGGACAGAAGAGACCCAGTACTTC
14 | TRBJ2-5 | NA | NA | TRBV18 | CASSPPAVAETQYF | TGTGCCAGCTCACCACCGGCAGTGGCAGAGACCCAGTACTTC
15 | TRBJ2-7 | NA | NA | TRBV5-4 | CASSLDRSGLYEQYF | TGTGCCAGCAGCTTAGACCGGTCAGGCCTCTACGAGCAGTACTTC
13 | TRBJ1-2 | NA | NA | TRBV2 | CASSVGQFDGYTF | TGTGCCAGCAGTGTGGGGCAGTTCGACGGCTACACCTTC
15 | TRBJ1-5 | NA | NA | TRBV5-8 | CASSVQGYSNQPQHF | TGTGCCAGCAGCGTACAGGGTTATAGCAATCAGCCCCAGCATTTT
14 | TRBJ1-1 | NA | NA | TRBV28 | CASPEGAMNTEAFF | TGTGCCAGCCCGGAGGGAGCAATGAACACTGAAGCTTTCTTT
14 | TRBJ1-2 | NA | NA | TRBV9 | CASSHGSRSYGYTF | TGTGCCAGCAGCCACGGGTCCCGGAGCTATGGCTACACCTTC
14 | TRBJ2-7 | TRBD1 | NA | TRBV6-1 | CASSADREIDEQYF | TGTGCCAGCAGTGCCGACAGGGAGATCGACGAGCAGTACTTC
11 | TRBJ1-1 | TRBD1 | once | TRBV6-5 | CASKGQSEAFF | TGTGCCAGCAAGGGACAGAGTGAAGCTTTCTTT
16 | TRBJ2-1 | NA | NA | TRBV5-5 | CASSLRGTSSYNEQFF | TGTGCCAGCAGCTTACGGGGCACGAGCTCCTACAATGAGCAGTTCTTC
15 | TRBJ2-3 | NA | NA | TRBV5-1 | CASTRDGPSTDTQYF | TGCGCCAGCACCCGAGACGGGCCATCCACAGATACGCAGTATTTT
15 | TRBJ2-5 | NA | NA | TRBV7-9 | CASSLSGTEGETQYF | TGTGCCAGCAGCTTATCCGGGACCGAGGGAGAGACCCAGTACTTC
13 | TRBJ1-4 | NA | NA | TRBV6-5 | CASGTSGYRKLFF | TGTGCCAGCGGGACATCCGGATATCGGAAACTGTTTTTT
15 | TRBJ2-7 | TRBD2 | NA | TRBV5-4 | CASSLSTGGPYEQYF | TGTGCCAGCAGCTTGTCTACGGGAGGGCCTTACGAGCAGTACTTC
13 | TRBJ2-7 | NA | NA | TRBV7-6 | CASSLGLAYEQYF | TGTGCCAGCAGCTTAGGCCTAGCCTACGAGCAGTACTTC
15 | TRBJ2-1 | NA | NA | TRBV28 | CASSLPASTLNEQFF | TGTGCCAGCAGTCTCCCAGCCAGCACCCTCAATGAGCAGTTCTTC
12 | TRBJ2-7 | NA | NA | TRBV28 | CASSLNPAEQYF | TGTGCCAGCAGTTTAAATCCGGCCGAGCAGTACTTC
14 | TRBJ2-5 | TRBD1 | NA | TRBV6-5 | CASSSPGGGETQYF | TGTGCCAGCAGTTCTCCAGGGGGCGGGGAGACCCAGTACTTC
13 | TRBJ2-1 | TRBD2 | NA | TRBV30 | CASTAGASNEQFF | TGTGCGTCGACTGCGGGAGCGAGCAATGAGCAGTTCTTC
14 | TRBJ1-2 | TRBD1 | NA | TRBV7-2 | CASSLEQGVGGYTF | TGTGCCAGCAGCTTAGAACAGGGGGTTGGTGGCTACACCTTC
15 | TRBJ1-2 | NA | NA | TRBV18 | CASSPRTDHNYGYTF | TGTGCCAGCTCCCCCAGGACCGATCATAACTATGGCTACACCTTC
15 | TRBJ1-1 | NA | NA | TRBV28 | CASSLPAPRDTEAFF | TGTGCCAGCAGTTTACCCGCCCCTAGGGACACTGAAGCTTTCTTT
16 | TRBJ2-2 | NA | few | TRBV6-1 | CASSELQGSDGGELFF | TGTGCCAGCAGTGAACTGCAGGGAAGCGATGGCGGGGAGCTGTTTTTT
11 | TRBJ2-7 | NA | NA | TRBV14 | CASSAGPEQYF | TGTGCCAGCAGCGCAGGGCCGGAGCAGTACTTC
13 | TRBJ1-6 | TRBD1 | NA | TRBV25-1 | CASRGQGDSPLHF | TGTGCCAGCAGGGGACAGGGGGATTCACCCCTCCACTTT